This TCR beta chain is from a study of beta chain features in type 1 diabetes. Notes on the study in general: Compared to healthy donors, patients appeared to have naive, central memory and Treg TCRB repertoires that were more alike. Significant though moderate, a shortening of TCRB CDR3s appeared in all four CD4+ subsets of Type 1 diabetes patients. Unsettled here was the matter of whether HLA type influences TCRB rearrangement. At VDJ recombination sites, type 1 diabetes patients had fewer insertions and more deleted nucleotides.

A single heparinised draw of roughly 0.11 L on average was taken per donor. The CDR3 sequence is 13 residues long. CDR1 and CDR2 (germline): SGHTA, FQGTGA. With 5 bases clipped from V and 5 bases from J, the junction kept 3 bases outside the gene matches. A note on this clone: Its antigen is as yet unknown.

Every isolated RNA sample was fully reverse transcribed, so sequencing captured expressed TCRB transcripts. Sequencing was performed with immunoSEQ multiplex PCR; in TCRdb, only in-frame clones are kept and a portion is missing. The data show 330,000 or so clones, with over 9.5% seen just once and 0.01% held by the top ten. Sequencing was performed on naive CD4+ T cells from blood. This TCR was recovered from a woman aged 18 to 35 with type 1 diabetes. The chain recombines TRBV7-3 with TRBJ2-5; 9 bases are a match to TRBD1. The CDR3, as DNA: TGTGCCAGCAGCCCCGGACAGGGGGAGACCCAGTACTTC. Its translation: CASSPGQGETQYF.